This T cell receptor beta chain originates from a study of blood T cell repertoires in COVID-19 (dated by TCRdb to the early 2020s). General notes on the study: Samples from collaborators originated in the United States, Italy and Spain and spanned both the acute and convalescent phases of COVID-19. The prospective study material was composed of cDNA or gDNA derived from T cells, B-cell-depleted T cells, or PBMCs. Deeply sampled blood TCRbeta repertoires from subjects exposed to, actively infected with, or recovered from COVID-19 were included in the dataset. The repertoires were released in a freely available public database meant as a resource for research on the immune response to SARS-CoV-2. Samples were obtained from the ongoing ImmuneRACE study (first 160 participants) and from some 1,300 subjects provided by 6 global collaborators. Sample metadata almost always included a de-identified subject ID, COVID-19 status, age in years and sex. HLA class I and class II types, where available, came from metadata supplied by the sample provider rather than from assay-based typing.

The immunoSEQ Assay, a bias-controlled multiplex PCR, was used to amplify TCRbeta CDR3 regions from genomic DNA. As for the original processing: Within the assay, amplification of reference gene primers was used to estimate how many nucleated cells each sample contained. To quantify the absolute abundance of each unique TCRbeta CDR3 rearrangement, sequence reads were collapsed and filtered. For each sample, productive Simpson clonality was calculated by taking the square root of Simpson's diversity index across productive rearrangements. Drawn from immuneACCESS, this table holds only the in-frame rearrangements with V and J called that TCRdb kept. Clones are partly lost; checked studies trace under half to an unresolved V gene and leave the rest unexplained. V and J calls and clone size follow that table, whereas D and trimming were derived from the DNA. The sample table contains approximately 260,000 clones; only one count was recorded for roughly 89% of them. Of the sample, approximately 2.2% is held by the ten largest clones.

On the study overall, not on this receptor specifically: The amount of clinical and demographic metadata varied by source and participant and was provided uncurated.

From its cysteine to its phenylalanine, the CDR3 spans 14 amino acids. The only DNA kept is the CDR3, 42 bases in frame from the first base. CDR1 is given as SNHLY and CDR2 as FYNNEI, both from the germline V gene. V is reduced by 6 bases and J by 3 bases, leaving a spacing of 15 bases between them. Whole blood was collected in K2EDTA tubes by collaborating institutions according to the institutions' own protocols. For TCRbeta analysis, collaborators shipped samples as frozen whole blood, isolated PBMCs, or DNA extracted from either of those sample types. Concerning this clone: No antigen is known for it. Per-base quality was not reported, and no clone a single base away is much larger than it.

The receptor was derived from a man aged 50-60 years with acute or convalescent COVID-19. What was sequenced was peripheral blood. This sequence uses TRBV2 and TRBJ2-7; 6 matching bases give a weak D call of TRBD1. The CDR3 corresponds to CASSGDRTDYEQYF. In nucleotides, the sequence is TGTGCCAGCAGCGGCGACAGGACCGACTACGAGCAGTACTTC.